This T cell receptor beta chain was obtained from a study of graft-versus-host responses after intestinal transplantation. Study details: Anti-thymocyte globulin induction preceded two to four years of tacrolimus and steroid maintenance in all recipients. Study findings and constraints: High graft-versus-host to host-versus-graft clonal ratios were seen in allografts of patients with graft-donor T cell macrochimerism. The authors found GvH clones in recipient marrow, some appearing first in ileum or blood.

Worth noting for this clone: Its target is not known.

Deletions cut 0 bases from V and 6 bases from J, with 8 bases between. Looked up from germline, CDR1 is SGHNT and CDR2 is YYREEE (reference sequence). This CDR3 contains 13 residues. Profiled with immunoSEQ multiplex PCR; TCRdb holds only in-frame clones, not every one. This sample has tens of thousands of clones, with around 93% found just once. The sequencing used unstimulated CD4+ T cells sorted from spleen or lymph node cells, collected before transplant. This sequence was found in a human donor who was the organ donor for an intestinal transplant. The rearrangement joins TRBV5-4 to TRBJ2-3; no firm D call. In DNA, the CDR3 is TGTGCCAGCAGCTTGGACGCGCCGGATACGCAGTATTTT. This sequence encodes CASSLDAPDTQYF.